This T cell receptor beta chain stems from a study of blood T cell repertoires in COVID-19 (TCRdb year 2020). Some background on the complete study: Collaborator samples came from the United States, Italy and Spain and covered acute and convalescent phases of COVID-19. The material from the prospective study consisted of cDNA or gDNA derived from T cells, B-cell-depleted T cells, or PBMCs. The dataset comprised deeply sampled blood TCRbeta repertoires from subjects exposed to, actively infected with, or recovered from COVID-19. A freely available public database, intended as a resource for researchers studying the immune response to SARS-CoV-2, is where the repertoires were released. Samples came from the ongoing ImmuneRACE study (first 160 participants) plus 1,254 subjects from 6 global collaborators. Sample metadata almost always included a de-identified subject ID, COVID-19 status, age in years and sex. Where available, HLA class I and class II types were obtained from metadata supplied by the sample provider rather than from assay-based typing. Overall study outcomes, separate from this receptor: How much clinical and demographic metadata was included differed by source and by participant, and the metadata was provided uncurated.

TCRbeta CDR3 regions were amplified from genomic DNA by means of the immunoSEQ Assay, a bias-controlled multiplex PCR. As for the authors' bioinformatics: The number of nucleated cells in each sample was estimated by amplification of reference gene primers within the assay. Sequence reads were collapsed and filtered to measure the absolute abundance of every unique TCRbeta CDR3 rearrangement. For each sample, productive Simpson clonality was calculated as the square root of Simpson's diversity index across productive rearrangements. TCRdb's version of the immuneACCESS table is confined to in-frame rearrangements and falls short of the full clone set. An unresolved V gene accounts for under half of the shortfall where checked; the remainder is of unknown origin. V, J and clone size were drawn from that table, and D and trimming were deduced from the DNA. Present in this sample are 200,000 to 250,000 clones, 87% of which were seen just once. Jointly, the top ten make up approximately 6.2% of the sample.

CDR1 WNHNN and CDR2 SYGVQD are derived from the germline V gene (reference sequence). The germline ends are 14 bases apart after V is trimmed by 8 bases and J by 7 bases. From the cysteine up to the phenylalanine, the CDR3 has a length of 13 residues. CDR3 DNA only is kept here, 39 bases in frame from base 1. Another Seattle source contributed samples from volunteer blood donors who had recovered from COVID-19. Whole blood was collected in K2EDTA tubes by collaborating institutions according to the institutions' own protocols. For TCRbeta analysis, collaborator samples were shipped as frozen whole blood, as isolated PBMCs, or as DNA extracted from either sample type. About this clone itself: Its antigen is currently not known. The record has no base qualities; no much larger clone is one base away.

Material: peripheral blood. Here the chain combines TRBV10-1 and TRBJ1-4, with the D gene call left open. The sequence was collected from a man aged 55 to 70 who had recovered from COVID-19. The DNA is as follows: TGCGCCAGCCGCGGCGGGGTAGGTGAAAAACTGTTTTTT. Translated, this gives CASRGGVGEKLFF.